A selection of T cell receptor beta chains follows, all from one sample in a study of T cells after yellow fever vaccination. TCRdb reprocessed the 5' RACE reads via MiXCR and lists one record per CDR3 protein. The sample has 400,000 or so distinct CDR3 sequences; roughly 10% are singletons. The sequencing used PBMCs, collected on the day of the first yellow fever vaccination. These receptors were obtained from a young man who received the YFV17D yellow fever vaccine. Each CDR3 is given with its conserved first and last residue. A D gene is named only where the DNA matches it firmly. Not every row has a clone size; where given, it reads once, few, many or a size class.

cdr3_aa: CASSQVKSPLHF
cdr3_nt: TGTGCCAGCAGCCAAGTTAAATCACCCCTCCACTTT
j_call: TRBJ1-6
v_call: TRBV3-1
d_call: NA
clone_size: few

cdr3_aa: CASSTPGNYHPTDTQYF
cdr3_nt: TGTGCCAGCAGTACCCCCGGCAACTACCACCCCACAGATACGCAGTATTTT
j_call: TRBJ2-3
v_call: TRBV27
d_call: NA
clone_size: NA

cdr3_aa: CASSQSSTDTQYF
cdr3_nt: TGCGCCAGCAGTCAATCTAGCACAGATACGCAGTATTTT
j_call: TRBJ2-3
v_call: TRBV5-1
d_call: NA
clone_size: many

cdr3_aa: CASSFVSGVKNIQYF
cdr3_nt: TGTGCCAGCAGCTTTGTTAGCGGGGTCAAAAACATTCAGTACTTC
j_call: TRBJ2-4
v_call: TRBV7-9
d_call: TRBD2
clone_size: NA

cdr3_aa: CASRGTGPWEQYF
cdr3_nt: TGTGCCAGCAGAGGGACCGGGCCCTGGGAGCAGTACTTC
j_call: TRBJ2-7
v_call: TRBV6-2/TRBV6-3
d_call: NA
clone_size: NA

cdr3_aa: CASGQGNQPQHF
cdr3_nt: TGTGCCAGCGGACAGGGCAATCAGCCCCAGCATTTT
j_call: TRBJ1-5
v_call: TRBV2
d_call: TRBD1
clone_size: few

cdr3_aa: CASREDRRQETQYF
cdr3_nt: TGTGCCAGCAGAGAAGACAGGCGCCAAGAGACCCAGTACTTC
j_call: TRBJ2-5
v_call: TRBV6-1
d_call: NA
clone_size: few

cdr3_aa: CASSPRRNTDTQYF
cdr3_nt: TGCGCCAGCAGCCCCCGACGTAACACAGATACGCAGTATTTT
j_call: TRBJ2-3
v_call: TRBV5-1
d_call: NA
clone_size: NA

cdr3_aa: CASSFWGYNSPLHF
cdr3_nt: TGTGCCAGCAGTTTCTGGGGGTATAATTCACCCCTCCACTTT
j_call: TRBJ1-6
v_call: TRBV12-3/TRBV12-4
d_call: NA
clone_size: few

cdr3_aa: CAISERMRGSGNTIYF
cdr3_nt: TGTGCCATCAGTGAGAGGATGCGGGGATCTGGAAACACCATATATTTT
j_call: TRBJ1-3
v_call: TRBV10-3
d_call: NA
clone_size: NA

cdr3_aa: CASSLKRTGELFF
cdr3_nt: TGTGCCAGCAGCCTAAAGAGGACCGGGGAGCTGTTTTTT
j_call: TRBJ2-2
v_call: TRBV3-1
d_call: NA
clone_size: many

cdr3_aa: CATSATTGGSYNEQFF
cdr3_nt: TGTGCCACCAGTGCCACGACAGGGGGCTCCTACAATGAGCAGTTCTTC
j_call: TRBJ2-1
v_call: TRBV24-1
d_call: TRBD1
clone_size: NA

cdr3_aa: CASSLKLAPSYNEQFF
cdr3_nt: TGTGCCAGCAGCCTTAAGCTAGCTCCCTCCTACAATGAGCAGTTCTTC
j_call: TRBJ2-1
v_call: TRBV7-2
d_call: NA
clone_size: NA

cdr3_aa: CASSQDSAGSSTYEQYF
cdr3_nt: TGCGCCAGCAGCCAAGATTCGGCGGGATCGAGCACCTACGAGCAGTACTTC
j_call: TRBJ2-7
v_call: TRBV4-1
d_call: NA
clone_size: NA

cdr3_aa: CASSHTYNEQFF
cdr3_nt: TGCGCCAGCAGCCATACCTACAATGAGCAGTTCTTC
j_call: TRBJ2-1
v_call: TRBV4-1
d_call: NA
clone_size: NA

cdr3_aa: CASSFRPDNEQFF
cdr3_nt: TGCGCCAGCAGCTTTCGGCCAGACAATGAGCAGTTCTTC
j_call: TRBJ2-1
v_call: TRBV5-1
d_call: NA
clone_size: NA

cdr3_aa: CASSGGGVEQFF
cdr3_nt: TGTGCCAGCAGTGGTGGGGGGGTTGAGCAGTTCTTC
j_call: TRBJ2-1
v_call: TRBV12-3/TRBV12-4
d_call: TRBD2
clone_size: few

cdr3_aa: CASSQDYASFLFSSDHLYEQYF
cdr3_nt: TGCGCCAGCAGCCAAGATTACGCCAGCTTTCTCTTCTCTTCTGACCACCTTTACGAGCAGTACTTC
j_call: TRBJ2-7
v_call: TRBV4-1
d_call: NA
clone_size: few

cdr3_aa: CAKCPGITDTQYF
cdr3_nt: TGTGCCAAATGCCCAGGGATCACAGATACGCAGTATTTT
j_call: TRBJ2-3
v_call: TRBV5-5
d_call: NA
clone_size: once

cdr3_aa: CASSYSGRGNYGYTF
cdr3_nt: TGTGCCAGCAGTTACTCGGGCAGGGGTAACTATGGCTACACCTTC
j_call: TRBJ1-2
v_call: TRBV6-5
d_call: NA
clone_size: NA

cdr3_aa: CASSLSPPPKLVLTQYF
cdr3_nt: TGTGCCAGCAGCTTGTCACCCCCCCCGAAATTGGTCCTTACGCAGTATTTT
j_call: TRBJ2-3
v_call: TRBV5-4
d_call: NA
clone_size: NA

cdr3_aa: CASSNRGQTYEQYF
cdr3_nt: TGTGCCAGCAGCAATAGGGGACAGACCTACGAGCAGTACTTC
j_call: TRBJ2-7
v_call: TRBV7-9
d_call: TRBD1
clone_size: NA

cdr3_aa: CASWAGELFF
cdr3_nt: TGTGCCAGTTGGGCCGGGGAGCTGTTTTTT
j_call: TRBJ2-2
v_call: TRBV19
d_call: NA
clone_size: few

cdr3_aa: CASHNSDTANYGYTF
cdr3_nt: TGTGCCAGCCACAACAGCGATACCGCCAACTATGGCTACACCTTC
j_call: TRBJ1-2
v_call: TRBV18
d_call: NA
clone_size: NA

cdr3_aa: CATSDGGHLNTGELFF
cdr3_nt: TGTGCCACCAGTGATGGGGGACACCTTAACACCGGGGAGCTGTTTTTT
j_call: TRBJ2-2
v_call: TRBV24-1
d_call: NA
clone_size: few

cdr3_aa: CASSFETTGKETQYF
cdr3_nt: TGTGCCAGCAGCTTTGAGACGACAGGGAAAGAGACCCAGTACTTC
j_call: TRBJ2-5
v_call: TRBV7-6
d_call: TRBD1
clone_size: NA

cdr3_aa: CASSWVTGELFF
cdr3_nt: TGTGCCAGCAGTTGGGTTACCGGGGAGCTGTTTTTT
j_call: TRBJ2-2
v_call: TRBV6-5
d_call: NA
clone_size: few